These T cell receptor beta chains were read from a single sample in a study of T cell repertoires in cytomegalovirus infection. Each CDR3 protein gets one entry after TCRdb re-called the reads with MiXCR. In the table there are under 300,000 distinct CDR3 sequences, about 15% of which are singletons. Sequenced material: CD8+ T cells from PBMCs. These receptors all stem from a human donor in good health (CMV status not recorded). Some clones in this sample may be carry-over from other donors' samples. Both conserved end residues are part of each CDR3. The order of the fields is J gene, CDR3 length, V gene, CDR3 protein.

J: TRBJ2-7
length: 15
V: TRBV27
CDR3: CASRRAGEYSYEQYF

J: TRBJ2-3
length: 12
V: TRBV5-6
CDR3: CASSLVVDTQYF

J: TRBJ2-2
length: 18
V: TRBV24-1
CDR3: CATSDHYRADWATGELFF

J: TRBJ2-1
length: 20
V: TRBV28
CDR3: CASRGTLTVDYRVSYNEQFF

J: TRBJ2-1
length: 16
V: TRBV7-3
CDR3: CASSYLGGAGYNEQFF

J: TRBJ1-2
length: 13
V: TRBV4-1
CDR3: CASSQQPTDGYTF

J: TRBJ1-4
length: 16
V: TRBV12-3/TRBV12-4
CDR3: CASSWSGATSNEKLFF

J: TRBJ1-4
length: 17
V: TRBV7-9
CDR3: CASSLAENSVLPEKLFF

J: TRBJ2-5
length: 15
V: TRBV4-1
CDR3: CASSQDGGDQETQYF

J: TRBJ1-2
length: 11
V: TRBV5-4
CDR3: CASSVRGSYTF

J: TRBJ2-3
length: 20
V: TRBV3-1
CDR3: CASSRNPWDRSGIIADTQYF

J: TRBJ2-3
length: 15
V: TRBV27
CDR3: CASSFIAGGTDTQYF

J: TRBJ2-7
length: 18
V: TRBV7-2
CDR3: CASSSGLAGGRNSYEQYF

J: TRBJ1-1
length: 16
V: TRBV4-1
CDR3: CASSQGQGAMNTEAFF

J: TRBJ1-1
length: 13
V: TRBV6-2/TRBV6-3
CDR3: CASSTDTNTEAFF

J: TRBJ2-7
length: 15
V: TRBV2
CDR3: CASSEGRGLSYEQYF

J: TRBJ2-1
length: 17
V: TRBV4-3
CDR3: CASSQEQYGLDYNEQFF

J: TRBJ1-1
length: 16
V: TRBV27
CDR3: CASSSVTSEMNTEAFF

J: TRBJ2-1
length: 14
V: TRBV29-1
CDR3: CSGFGGADYNEQFF

J: TRBJ2-1
length: 15
V: TRBV5-1
CDR3: CASSQGLAGGNEQFF

J: TRBJ1-5
length: 12
V: TRBV12-3/TRBV12-4
CDR3: CASSDSNQPQHF

J: TRBJ2-1
length: 15
V: TRBV7-3
CDR3: CASSLGTSGVDEQFF

J: TRBJ2-1
length: 16
V: TRBV6-1
CDR3: CASSEIRDPAYNEQFF

J: TRBJ1-2
length: 16
V: TRBV28
CDR3: CASSFREIGGRYGYTF

J: TRBJ1-2
length: 15
V: TRBV5-6
CDR3: CASSSTPGTDYGYTF

J: TRBJ2-7
length: 14
V: TRBV12-3/TRBV12-4
CDR3: CASSSGQGRYEQYF

J: TRBJ2-1
length: 11
V: TRBV7-8
CDR3: CASSFWNEQFF

J: TRBJ2-3
length: 12
V: TRBV20-1
CDR3: CSAYLDTDTQYF

J: TRBJ2-3
length: 16
V: TRBV7-6
CDR3: CASTGFAGPGTDTQYF

J: TRBJ1-2
length: 16
V: TRBV7-9
CDR3: CASSAGGQVLPGGYTF

J: TRBJ1-1
length: 14
V: TRBV6-5
CDR3: CASSYYSAETEAFF

J: TRBJ1-4
length: 16
V: TRBV7-2
CDR3: CASSVALQGSGEKLFF

J: TRBJ2-1
length: 13
V: TRBV12-3/TRBV12-4
CDR3: CASTINTYNEQFF

J: TRBJ2-1
length: 12
V: TRBV7-2
CDR3: CASDGGNNEQFF

J: TRBJ2-7
length: 14
V: TRBV14
CDR3: CASSRSGQGGEQYF

J: TRBJ1-2
length: 15
V: TRBV10-3
CDR3: CAISDPLWLSYGYTF

J: TRBJ1-5
length: 16
V: TRBV7-8
CDR3: CASSLDPGTRNQPQHF

J: TRBJ2-7
length: 14
V: TRBV20-1
CDR3: CSARDLGAGYEQYF

J: TRBJ2-5
length: 15
V: TRBV10-3
CDR3: CAISESVGGAETQYF

J: TRBJ1-2
length: 16
V: TRBV7-9
CDR3: CASSLGGDRFYYGYTF

J: TRBJ1-6
length: 17
V: TRBV20-1
CDR3: CSATPGTSSSYNSPLHF